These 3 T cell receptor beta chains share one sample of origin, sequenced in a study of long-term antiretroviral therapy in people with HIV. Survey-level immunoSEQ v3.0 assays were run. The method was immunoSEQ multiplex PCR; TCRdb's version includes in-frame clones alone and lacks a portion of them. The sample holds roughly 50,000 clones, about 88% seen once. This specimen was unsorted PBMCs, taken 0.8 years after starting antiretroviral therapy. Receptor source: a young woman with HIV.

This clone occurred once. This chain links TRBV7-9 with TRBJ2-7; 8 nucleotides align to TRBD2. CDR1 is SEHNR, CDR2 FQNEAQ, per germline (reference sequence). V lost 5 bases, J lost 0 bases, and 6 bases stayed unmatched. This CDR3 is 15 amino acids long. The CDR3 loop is CASSLITSGSYEQYF. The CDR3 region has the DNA TGTGCCAGCAGCCTGATTACTAGCGGCTCCTACGAGCAGTACTTC.

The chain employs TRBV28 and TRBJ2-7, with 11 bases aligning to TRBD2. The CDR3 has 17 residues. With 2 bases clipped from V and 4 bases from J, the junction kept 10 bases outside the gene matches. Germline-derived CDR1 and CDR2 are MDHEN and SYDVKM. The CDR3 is CASSLRPGTSGLYEQYF. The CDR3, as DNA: TGTGCCAGCAGTTTACGACCCGGGACTAGCGGTCTATACGAGCAGTACTTC.

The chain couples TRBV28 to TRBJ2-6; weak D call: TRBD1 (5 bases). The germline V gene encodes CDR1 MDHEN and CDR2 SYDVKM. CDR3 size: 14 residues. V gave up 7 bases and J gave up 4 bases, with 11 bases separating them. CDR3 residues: CASITREGANVLTF. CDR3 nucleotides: TGTGCCAGCATCACCAGGGAAGGGGCCAACGTCCTGACTTTC.